The next 26 T cell receptor beta chains were all read from a single sample in a study of blood T cell repertoires in COVID-19. Clones were read by immunoSEQ multiplex PCR, and TCRdb kept only the in-frame ones, dropping some. The data hold under 75,000 clones, with roughly 80% observed a single time. Sequencing was carried out using peripheral blood. All receptors derive from a man in his sixties with COVID-19, enrolled during active disease.

This chain uses TRBV3-1 (or the pseudogene TRBV3-2) with TRBJ2-1; 7 nucleotides align to TRBD2. Germline lookup yields CDR1 LGHDT and CDR2 YNNKEL (reference sequence). The CDR3 has 14 residues. V trimming: 5 bases; J trimming: 4 bases; junction bases outside the gene matches: 5. DNA for the CDR3: TGTGCCAGCAGCGGACTAGAGAGATACAATGAGCAGTTCTTC. Encoded protein: CASSGLERYNEQFF.

J is TRBJ1-5 and V is TRBV6-5, with unresolved D. The V gene's germline CDR1 is MNHEY and CDR2 SVGAGI. This CDR3 has 11 amino acids. The V gene lost 5 bases and the J gene lost 5 bases, with 4 bases spanning the gap. The DNA of the CDR3 is TGTGCCAGCAGTCCTGATCAGCCCCAGCATTTT. It codes for CASSPDQPQHF.

The genes are TRBV6-5 and TRBJ2-4, with D unresolved. CDR3 length equals 13 residues. V gave up 4 bases and J gave up 6 bases, with 10 bases separating them. Per the germline V gene, CDR1 is MNHEY and CDR2 is SVGAGI. The CDR3 loop is CASSFRMANIQYF. CDR3 in DNA: TGTGCCAGCAGTTTCAGGATGGCAAACATTCAGTACTTC.

This clone occurred a few times. The chain couples TRBV25-1 to TRBJ2-7, with TRBD1 identical over 11 bases. The germline CDR1 and CDR2 sequences are MGHDK and SYGVNS. V lost 2 bases to trimming and J lost 4 bases; unmatched junction nucleotides: 4. This CDR3 is 15 amino acids long. The CDR3 protein is CASSEGQGARYEQYF. Here the CDR3 DNA reads TGTGCCAGCAGTGAAGGACAGGGGGCGAGATACGAGCAGTACTTC.

In its sample, this clone is large. The V and J genes are TRBV10-1 and TRBJ2-3; 12 bases agree with TRBD2. Trimming removed 6 bases from V and 0 bases from J; junction bases left unmatched: 4. Germline CDR1 is WNHNN and CDR2 is SYGVQD (reference sequence). The length of the CDR3 is 16 residues. The chain's CDR3 is CASSPSGRGSTDTQYF. The CDR3 coding sequence is TGCGCCAGCAGCCCTAGCGGGAGGGGTAGCACAGATACGCAGTATTTT.

This chain joins TRBV5-1 and TRBJ2-1; D possibly corresponds to TRBD1 (5 bases). Trimming left V 3 bases short and J 8 bases short, with 18 bases between. The CDR3 is 15 residues long. Germline V CDR1 and CDR2: SGHRS, YFSETQ. The CDR3 loop reads CASSSQGFGSDEQFF. In DNA, the CDR3 is TGCGCCAGCAGCTCCCAGGGTTTTGGTTCGGATGAGCAGTTCTTC.

V is TRBV20-1 and J is TRBJ2-7, with D perhaps matching TRBD2 (6 bases). The CDR3 length is 14 residues. The ends were cut back, 3 bases at V and 0 bases at J, with 12 bases in the middle. From germline, CDR1 is DFQATT and CDR2 SNEGSKA (reference sequence). The CDR3 reads CSASLATYSYEQYF. CDR3 nucleotide sequence: TGCAGTGCTAGTCTAGCGACCTACTCCTACGAGCAGTACTTC.

The table lists this clone with a few counts. The V and J genes are TRBV7-3 and TRBJ2-1, with TRBD2 matching 9 bases. V dropped 5 bases and J dropped 5; count of bases not matched to a gene: 7. The germline V gene has CDR1 SGHTA and CDR2 FQGTGA. This CDR3 spans 15 amino acids. The CDR3 protein is CASSPPGLADNEQFF. CDR3 DNA: TGTGCCAGCAGCCCACCGGGACTAGCAGACAATGAGCAGTTCTTC.

This clone was seen a few times. The chain is built from TRBV3-1 (or the pseudogene TRBV3-2) and TRBJ1-5, with 9 bases aligning to TRBD1. From germline, CDR1 is LGHDT and CDR2 YNNKEL (reference sequence). This CDR3 is 15 amino acids long. Trimming took 3 bases from V and 6 from J; bases not matched to a gene: 6. The CDR3 DNA follows: TGTGCCAGCAGCCAGCTACAGGGGGCTGGTCAGCCCCAGCATTTT. Protein sequence: CASSQLQGAGQPQHF.

This rearrangement joins TRBV7-9 to TRBJ1-2, with a weak D call TRBD1 (5 bases). Germline V gene lookup returns CDR1 SEHNR and CDR2 FQNEAQ (reference sequence). The length of the CDR3 is 12 residues. The ends were cut back, 4 bases at V and 10 bases at J, with 13 bases in the middle. DNA of the CDR3: TGTGCCAGCAGCTCCGCAGGAGGGGACTACACCTTC. Translated, it gives CASSSAGGDYTF.

The V call is TRBV6-5, the J call TRBJ2-5; 9 positions agree with TRBD1. Germline V lookup: CDR1 MNHEY, CDR2 SVGAGI. J lost 1 base, V lost 8 bases, and 8 bases had no gene match. The CDR3 consists of 15 residues. Here the CDR3 reads CASSLGQGIQETQYF. CDR3 bases: TGTGCCAGCTCCTTAGGACAGGGGATCCAAGAGACCCAGTACTTC.

The rearrangement joins TRBV10-3 to TRBJ1-2, with D possibly being TRBD1 (6 bases). CDR3 size: 14 residues. Trimming cost V 6 bases and J 0 bases, with 11 bases left between them. Looked up from germline, CDR1 is ENHRY and CDR2 is SYGVKD. CDR3 DNA sequence: TGTGCCATCAGGCGGACAGCATCTAACTATGGCTACACCTTC. Protein sequence: CAIRRTASNYGYTF.

The chain has TRBV11-2 and TRBJ1-4; a weak D match, TRBD1 (5 bases). Germline V CDR1 and CDR2: SGHAT, FQNNGV. V lost 3 bases to trimming and J lost 6 bases, with 14 bases between them. This CDR3 is 15 amino acids long. The CDR3 DNA follows: TGTGCCAGCAGCTTTTTCGGGGGGGACTATGAAAAACTGTTTTTT. It translates to CASSFFGGDYEKLFF.

The rearrangement joins TRBV24-1 to TRBJ1-4; the match to TRBD1 covers 12 bases. This CDR3 contains 15 residues. With V trimmed by 6 bases and J by 7 bases, 5 bases remained unmatched. The germline V gene encodes CDR1 KGHDR and CDR2 SFDVKD. Here the CDR3 reads CATSSPGQGAEKLFF. As DNA, the CDR3 is TGTGCCACCAGTAGCCCGGGACAGGGGGCTGAAAAACTGTTTTTT.

The V gene is TRBV29-1, the J gene TRBJ2-3; a weak D match, TRBD1 (6 bases). CDR1 and CDR2 from the germline V gene are SQVTM and ANQGSEA. The CDR3 runs 14 residues. V was trimmed by 3 bases and J by 3 bases, leaving 13 bases between them. Here the CDR3 DNA reads TGCAGCGTTGAGGGACACCCCAGTACAGATACGCAGTATTTT. Amino acids: CSVEGHPSTDTQYF.

The chain employs TRBV7-9 and TRBJ2-3, with TRBD2 identical over 7 bases. The CDR3 loop spans 17 amino acids. The trim removed 2 bases at V and 3 bases at J, leaving 11 bases unmatched. The germline gives CDR1 SEHNR, CDR2 FQNEAQ (reference sequence). CDR3 nucleotides: TGTGCCAGCAGCTTAATACGGGGAGGGCCTGGGACAGATACGCAGTATTTT. Its protein is CASSLIRGGPGTDTQYF. The entire variable domain, with the rest obtained from reference TRBV7-9 and TRBJ2-3, is as follows: DTGVSQNPRHKITKRGQNVTFRCDPISEHNRLYWYRQTLGQGPEFLTYFQNEAQLEKSRLLSDRFSAERPKGSFSTLEIQRTEQGDSAMYLCASSLIRGGPGTDTQYFGPGTRLTVL.

The V gene is TRBV29-1, the J gene TRBJ1-1; D is unresolved. CDR1 is SQVTM and CDR2 is ANQGSEA in the germline V gene. CDR3 length equals 11 residues. The V gene lost 7 bases and the J gene lost 8 bases, with 14 bases spanning the gap. The CDR3 DNA reads TGCAGCGGAGGAGGACGGGCCGAAGCTTTCTTT. It translates to CSGGGRAEAFF.

In its sample, this clone was seen many times. The chain recombines TRBV4-1 with TRBJ1-3; possibly TRBD1 for D (5 bases). Germline assignment: CDR1 MGHRA and CDR2 YSYEKL. Trimming removed 1 base at V and 3 bases at J, with 16 bases between. The CDR3 has 17 amino acids. The chain's CDR3 is CASSQGPGGGIGNTIYF. The DNA for the CDR3 is TGCGCCAGCAGCCAAGGCCCTGGTGGGGGGATTGGAAACACCATATATTTT.

The chain links TRBV5-1 to TRBJ2-2; the D gene is possibly TRBD1 (5 bases). Germline V CDR1 and CDR2: SGHRS, YFSETQ. With 0 bases removed from V and 1 base from J, the gap between germline ends came to 13 bases. The CDR3 has 17 amino acids. CDR3: CASSLEAGHLNTGELFF. The DNA for the CDR3 is TGCGCCAGCAGCTTGGAAGCAGGGCACCTGAACACCGGGGAGCTGTTTTTT.

CDR3 sequence reads: CASSLGRQGREEAFF. In nucleotides, the CDR3 is TGTGCCAGCAGTTTGGGCCGACAAGGTCGGGAGGAAGCTTTCTTT. The chain employs TRBV28 and TRBJ1-1; no clear D gene. CDR3 size: 15 residues. The ends were cut back, 3 bases at V and 8 bases at J, with 19 bases in the middle. Germline CDR1 and CDR2: MDHEN and SYDVKM.

This sequence joins TRBV7-9 and TRBJ1-1; D is uncertain. This CDR3 is 12 amino acids long. Trimming removed 4 bases from V and 8 bases from J, with 11 bases in between. Germline CDR1 is SEHNR and CDR2 is FQNEAQ (reference sequence). The DNA of the CDR3 is TGTGCCAGCAGCTCGAGGGAGACCGAAGCTTTCTTT. Its translation: CASSSRETEAFF.

The V call is TRBV28, the J call TRBJ1-1; D ambiguous. V was trimmed by 6 bases and J by 1 base, leaving 18 bases between them. CDR3 size: 16 residues. The V gene's germline CDR1 is MDHEN and CDR2 SYDVKM. Here the CDR3 reads CASRGSEGRQNTEAFF. DNA for the CDR3: TGTGCCAGCAGGGGGAGCGAGGGCAGGCAGAACACTGAAGCTTTCTTT.

The chain links TRBV18 to TRBJ1-6; 7 bases line up with TRBD1. Germline CDR1 reads KGHSH; CDR2 reads LQKENI. The CDR3 consists of 14 residues. The V and J ends lost 4 bases and 7 bases, in that order; junction bases with no gene match: 4. CDR3 sequence (DNA): TGTGCCAGCTCACAGGGACAGTCAAATTCACCCCTCCACTTT. Translating gives CASSQGQSNSPLHF.

The DNA of the CDR3 is TGTGCCAGCAGCCACACGGGTTCCCTCTCCTACGAGCAGTACTTC. Amino acids: CASSHTGSLSYEQYF. This chain joins TRBV7-9 and TRBJ2-7; D is unresolved. Trimming stripped 5 bases from V and 0 bases from J, with 14 bases between. In germline, CDR1 is SEHNR, CDR2 FQNEAQ (reference sequence). The CDR3 is made up of 15 amino acids.

This clone was counted only a few times. This rearrangement joins TRBV7-6 to TRBJ1-4; D gene unclear. Germline V lookup: CDR1 SGHVS, CDR2 FNYEAQ. The CDR3 runs 15 residues. Trimming left V 2 bases short and J 5 bases short, with 12 bases between. Here the CDR3 reads CASSLSIPQNEKLFF. CDR3 bases: TGTGCCAGCAGCTTAAGTATACCTCAGAATGAAAAACTGTTTTTT.

This rearrangement joins TRBV19 to TRBJ1-2, with D hard to call. The CDR3 loop spans 14 amino acids. Germline assignment: CDR1 LNHDA and CDR2 SQIVND (reference sequence). The V end was cut by 6 bases, the J end by 8 bases, with 19 bases between. The CDR3 loop reads CASRESDVGGGYTF. The CDR3, as DNA: TGTGCCAGTAGGGAATCGGACGTCGGAGGGGGCTACACCTTC.